This T cell receptor beta chain derives from a study of blood T cell repertoires in COVID-19. Study as a whole: There were acute and convalescent COVID-19 samples, and they came from the United States, Italy and Spain. The analysed material was cDNA or gDNA that came from T cells, B-cell-depleted T cells, or PBMCs.

Original processing methods: It was from reference gene primer amplification that nucleated cell counts were estimated. Here immunoSEQ multiplex PCR was the method, and the copy in TCRdb shows in-frame clones only, minus some. V and J calls and clone size follow that table, whereas D and trimming were derived from the DNA. The sample carries fewer than 150,000 clones, 87% recorded once. The CDR3 contains 16 residues. CDR1 is SGHRS and CDR2 is YFSETQ in the germline V gene. With V trimmed by 1 base and J by 2 bases, 6 bases remained unmatched. The chain uses TRBV5-1 and TRBJ2-5, with 9 nucleotides matching TRBD1. This sequence was found in a woman in her 70s with acute or convalescent COVID-19. Material: peripheral blood. CDR3 sequence: CASSLISGTGQETQYF. CDR3 DNA: TGCGCCAGCAGCTTGATCTCCGGGACAGGGCAAGAGACCCAGTACTTC. The full variable domain, completed using reference TRBV5-1 and TRBJ2-5, is KAGVTQTPRYLIKTRGQQVTLSCSPISGHRSVSWYQQTPGQGLQFLFEYFSETQRNKGNFPGRFSGRQFSNSRSEMNVSTLELGDSALYLCASSLISGTGQETQYFGPGTRLLVL.